The 30 T cell receptor beta chains below all came from one sample that was sequenced in a study of patients and donors after allogeneic stem cell transplantation. TCRdb recomputed calls from the RT-PCR reads with MiXCR, one row per CDR3 protein. The sample records around 150,000 distinct CDR3 sequences, about 32% being singletons. The sample taken for sequencing was blood, either unsorted or a sorted T cell fraction (not recorded which). The receptor set was obtained from a human donor who was either an allogeneic HSCT recipient or a stem cell or donor lymphocyte infusion donor (not recorded which). It is not recorded whose cells these are; they may come from a transplant donor.

A few counts support this clonotype. The V gene is TRBV12-3 or TRBV12-4, the J gene TRBJ2-1, with D unclear. This CDR3 has 15 residues. Trimming took 5 bases from V and 6 from J, leaving 17 bases between them. The CDR3 sequence: CASSSGKGLPNEQFF. The CDR3, as DNA: TGTGCCAGCAGTAGTGGTAAGGGCCTCCCCAATGAGCAGTTCTTC.

This chain connects TRBV19 to TRBJ2-3, with TRBD2 matching 9 bases. The CDR3 consists of 15 residues. The junction had 1 base not matched to a gene; V was cut back by 3 bases and J by 0 bases. CDR1 LNHDA and CDR2 SQIVND come from the germline V gene (reference sequence). The CDR3 coding sequence is TGTGCCAGTAGTATTAGCGGGAGCAGCACAGATACGCAGTATTTT. This codes for CASSISGSSTDTQYF.

This chain connects TRBV10-2 to TRBJ2-1, with D tentatively TRBD1 (6 bases). The germline gives CDR1 WSHSY, CDR2 SAAADI. This CDR3 contains 13 residues. V was cut by 6 bases and J by 6 bases, with 12 bases left in between. This chain's CDR3 is CASRLRGSNEQFF. CDR3 DNA: TGCGCCAGCAGACTTAGGGGGTCCAATGAGCAGTTCTTC.

Only a few counts were recorded for this clonotype. The chain carries TRBV21-1 and TRBJ2-4; TRBD1 is the table's D call and was not checked against the DNA. TRBV21-1 is noted as a pseudogene. The CDR3 totals 15 residues. The CDR3 spells CATRRQGEAKNIQYF. CDR3 bases: TGTGCCACCCGTCGACAGGGGGAAGCCAAAAACATTCAGTACTTC.

The chain recombines TRBV7-9 with TRBJ2-7; D remains ambiguous. The CDR3 extends over 13 amino acids. Germline CDR1 and CDR2: SEHNR and FQNEAQ (reference sequence). Deletions cut 10 bases from V and 5 bases from J, with 18 bases between. The chain's CDR3 is CATPSPVRNEQYF. CDR3 nucleotide sequence: TGTGCCACCCCAAGTCCCGTTCGGAACGAGCAGTACTTC.

A few counts support this clonotype. The chain carries TRBV7-2 and TRBJ1-2; weak D call: TRBD1 (6 bases). The V and J ends lost 5 bases and 9 bases respectively, with 22 bases between them. The CDR3 consists of 15 residues. Germline V gene data show CDR1 as SGHTA and CDR2 as FQGNSA. Here the CDR3 reads CASSPQGLQTMSYTF. The CDR3 DNA reads as TGTGCCAGCAGCCCACAGGGATTACAAACTATGAGCTACACCTTC.

The chain links TRBV12-3 or TRBV12-4 to TRBJ2-1; 12 positions match TRBD1. The length of the CDR3 is 17 residues. With 7 bases clipped from V and 6 bases from J, the junction kept 13 bases outside the gene matches. The CDR3 here is CASTRLPGQGAFNEQFF. The CDR3 nucleotides read TGTGCCAGCACTCGACTTCCGGGACAGGGGGCCTTCAATGAGCAGTTCTTC.

The chain carries TRBV6-5 and TRBJ2-5; 8 bases match TRBD2. Losses at the gene ends were 2 bases for V and 4 bases for J; bases not matched to a gene: 9. The germline gives CDR1 MNHEY, CDR2 SVGAGI. The CDR3 spans 16 residues. CDR3 bases: TGTGCCAGCAGTTACGGGGCGGGAGGAACCACAGAGACCCAGTACTTC. Its translation is CASSYGAGGTTETQYF.

This chain joins TRBV10-3 and TRBJ2-2; D remains ambiguous. The CDR3 extends over 14 amino acids. Per germline, CDR1 ENHRY and CDR2 SYGVKD. The germline V and J ends were trimmed by 3 bases and 8 bases, with 13 bases remaining between them. CDR3 residues: CAISDSPPGGELFF. CDR3 in DNA: TGTGCCATCAGTGATTCCCCACCTGGGGGGGAGCTGTTTTTT.

This clonotype has only a few counts. This chain joins TRBV29-1 and TRBJ1-5, with 7 bases lining up with TRBD1. V was pared by 4 bases and J by 4 bases, with 4 bases of the junction left unmatched. This CDR3 has 13 amino acids. Germline V CDR1 and CDR2: SQVTM, ANQGSEA. CDR3 sequence: CSVASGGNQPQHF. As DNA, the CDR3 is TGCAGCGTTGCATCAGGGGGGAATCAGCCCCAGCATTTT.

CDR3: CASSVTRGRANTGELFF. The CDR3 bases are TGTGCCAGCAGCGTTACCAGAGGCCGCGCGAACACCGGGGAGCTGTTTTTT. The chain uses TRBV9 and TRBJ2-2; D gene uncertain. The V gene lost 2 bases and the J gene lost 0 bases, with 14 bases spanning the gap. Per germline, CDR1 SGDLS and CDR2 YYNGEE. The CDR3 loop spans 17 amino acids.

This clonotype has ten or more counts. The chain recombines TRBV9 with TRBJ1-2; possible D gene TRBD1, 5 bases. The CDR3 totals 15 residues. The germline V gene encodes CDR1 SGDLS and CDR2 YYNGEE. V shed 0 bases and J shed 5 bases, with 14 bases lying between them. The CDR3 reads CASSVEVGPLYGYTF. The CDR3 nucleotides are TGTGCCAGCAGCGTAGAAGTGGGACCTCTTTATGGCTACACCTTC.

In its sample, this clonotype was seen many times. The V gene is TRBV7-2, the J gene TRBJ1-4, with TRBD1 as a possible D gene (6 bases). CDR3 size: 13 residues. Looked up from germline, CDR1 is SGHTA and CDR2 is FQGNSA. V was shortened by 8 bases and J by 7 bases, with 14 bases between the two germline ends. DNA for the CDR3: TGTGCCAGCGCGAGGGGGTGGGGTGAAAAACTGTTTTTT. It is translated as CASARGWGEKLFF.

This clonotype occurred many times. The CDR3 sequence: CSATRLGGNTEAFF. CDR3 in DNA: TGCAGTGCTACGCGCCTGGGGGGGAACACTGAAGCTTTCTTT. The chain couples TRBV20-1 to TRBJ1-1, with D possibly being TRBD1 (5 bases). Germline CDR1 reads DFQATT; CDR2 reads SNEGSKA (reference sequence). V gave up 4 bases and J gave up 1 base, with 13 bases separating them. CDR3 length: 14 amino acids.

This clonotype was observed once. This rearrangement joins TRBV7-2 to TRBJ2-3; 8 bases are shared with TRBD2. The CDR3 is made up of 15 amino acids. In germline, CDR1 is SGHTA, CDR2 FQGNSA. The trim removed 5 bases at V and 4 bases at J, leaving 8 bases unmatched. The DNA for the CDR3 is TGTGCCAGCAGCCCTTGGACTAGCAGCGCAGATACGCAGTATTTT. Translation gives CASSPWTSSADTQYF.

The CDR3 sequence is CASSPLASGRETQYF. In DNA form, the CDR3 reads TGTGCCAGCTCACCACTAGCTAGCGGGAGAGAGACCCAGTACTTC. V and J are TRBV18 and TRBJ2-5; 10 bases are a match to TRBD2. CDR3 length: 15 residues. The germline V gene encodes CDR1 KGHSH and CDR2 LQKENI. V lost 1 base and J lost 4; bases outside the gene matches: 3.

This clonotype was seen more than once but under ten times. The J gene is TRBJ1-1, the V gene TRBV9; D remains unclear. V gave up 0 bases and J gave up 0 bases, with 9 bases separating them. CDR3 size: 15 residues. The germline V gene has CDR1 SGDLS and CDR2 YYNGEE. Written as DNA, the CDR3 is TGTGCCAGCAGCGTAGGGGGAGGGATGAACACTGAAGCTTTCTTT. This sequence encodes CASSVGGGMNTEAFF.

A few counts support this clonotype. The V and J genes are TRBV21-1 and TRBJ1-1; the DNA was not compared with TRBD1, the D call given in the table. TRBV21-1 is a documented pseudogene. The CDR3 loop spans 15 amino acids. The CDR3 protein is CASSKRDRGLTEAFF. The CDR3 DNA reads as TGTGCCAGCAGCAAAAGGGACAGGGGGCTGACGGAAGCTTTCTTT.

The V call is TRBV20-1, the J call TRBJ2-7; the match to TRBD1 covers 9 bases. J lost 2 bases, V lost 0 bases, and 2 bases had no gene match. Germline V gene data show CDR1 as DFQATT and CDR2 as SNEGSKA (reference sequence). CDR3 size: 14 residues. CDR3 DNA sequence: TGCAGTGCTAGAGATGGGGACAGGGCCTACGAGCAGTACTTC. It yields the protein CSARDGDRAYEQYF.

This clonotype was seen a few times. The chain employs TRBV20-1 and TRBJ2-3, with 15 bases matching TRBD2. This CDR3 is 17 amino acids long. Germline V gene sequence: CDR1 DFQATT, CDR2 SNEGSKA (reference sequence). V trimming: 6 bases; J trimming: 1 base; junction bases outside the gene matches: 8. CDR3: CSAWTSGRAGGTDTQYF. The CDR3 nucleotides are TGCAGTGCGTGGACTAGCGGGAGGGCCGGGGGCACAGATACGCAGTATTTT.

A few counts support this clonotype. The junction shows a germline mismatch at one end, possibly a read error. V usage is TRBV4-1 and J usage is TRBJ1-2; D gene unclear. The CDR3 covers 13 residues. The germline CDR1 and CDR2 sequences are MGHRA and YSYEKL. The CDR3 region has the DNA TGCGCCAGCAGCCAAGATCCTGGTTGGGAGCATTTCTTC. It translates to CASSQDPGWEHFF.

The chain joins TRBV4-3 to TRBJ2-7; 7 positions agree with TRBD2. CDR3 size: 15 residues. V trimming: 4 bases; J trimming: 3 bases; junction bases outside the gene matches: 9. CDR1 is LGHNA and CDR2 is YSLEER in the germline V gene. The CDR3 nucleotides are TGCGCCAGCAGCCGAGAGGAAGGGACTAACTACGAGCAGTACTTC. Encoded protein: CASSREEGTNYEQYF.

V is TRBV7-9 and J is TRBJ1-2; 7 bases are shared with TRBD1. CDR3 length: 14 residues. The germline gives CDR1 SEHNR, CDR2 FQNEAQ (reference sequence). V gave up 5 bases and J gave up 6 bases; unmatched junction bases: 9. This CDR3 reads CASSPWNGQDGYTF. CDR3 nucleotide sequence: TGTGCCAGCAGCCCCTGGAACGGACAGGATGGCTACACCTTC. The whole variable domain, remainder taken from reference TRBV7-9 and TRBJ1-2, is DTGVSQNPRHKITKRGQNVTFRCDPISEHNRLYWYRQTLGQGPEFLTYFQNEAQLEKSRLLSDRFSAERPKGSFSTLEIQRTEQGDSAMYLCASSPWNGQDGYTFGSGTRLTVV.

This clonotype was counted a few times. The chain recombines TRBV27 with TRBJ2-2; possible D gene TRBD2, 5 bases. The CDR3 totals 13 residues. Trimming pared 3 bases from V and 4 bases from J, leaving 6 bases between. Germline CDR1 is MNHEY and CDR2 is SMNVEV (reference sequence). The CDR3, as DNA: TGTGCCAGCAGTTTCGGGGTCACCGGGGAGCTGTTTTTT. Its translation: CASSFGVTGELFF.

This clonotype was picked up a small number of times. In nucleotides, the CDR3 is TGTGCCAGCAGCCAAGATTCCCGAAGGAGGGCTTTCTTT. Amino acids: CASSQDSRRRAFF. The V call is TRBV14, the J call TRBJ1-1; D is unclear. There are 13 residues in the CDR3. The germline CDR1 and CDR2 sequences are SGHDN and FVKESK. The ends were cut back, 0 bases at V and 11 bases at J, with 13 bases in the middle.

This clonotype was observed a few times. This sequence joins TRBV7-2 and TRBJ1-5; 7 bases map to TRBD1. The CDR3 is 16 amino acids. Looked up from germline, CDR1 is SGHTA and CDR2 is FQGNSA. V lost 2 bases to trimming and J lost 6 bases; unmatched junction nucleotides: 10. The CDR3 loop is CASSLSGRGNGQPQHF. CDR3 nucleotide sequence: TGTGCCAGCAGCTTATCGGGCAGGGGGAATGGTCAGCCCCAGCATTTT.

This clonotype was recorded a few times. V is TRBV4-3 and J is TRBJ1-5, with a tentative D call TRBD1 (6 bases). V was trimmed by 0 bases and J by 6 bases, leaving 15 bases between them. The germline CDR1 and CDR2 sequences are LGHNA and YSLEER. The CDR3 runs 16 residues. The CDR3 nucleotides are TGCGCCAGCAGCCAAGATTACCAGGGGAGAGTTCAGCCCCAGCATTTT. Translating it yields CASSQDYQGRVQPQHF.

This clonotype was seen more than once but under ten times. The chain links TRBV12-3 or TRBV12-4 to TRBJ2-5, with D maybe TRBD1 (6 bases). The V end lost 8 bases, the J end lost 2 bases, and 12 bases lay between the germline ends. The CDR3 loop spans 13 amino acids. DNA of the CDR3: TGTGCCAGCTGCTGGGGGCGGCAAGAGACCCAGTACTTC. This encodes CASCWGRQETQYF.

The V call is TRBV5-1, the J call TRBJ2-1; 15 nucleotides agree with TRBD2. CDR1 SGHRS and CDR2 YFSETQ come from the germline V gene. The V and J ends lost 4 bases and 7 bases, in that order; junction bases with no gene match: 12. This CDR3 comprises 18 residues. The CDR3 sequence: CASSNTQTGTSGRNEQFF. CDR3 in DNA: TGCGCCAGCAGCAACACGCAGACCGGGACTAGCGGGAGGAATGAGCAGTTCTTC.

This chain joins TRBV4-3 and TRBJ2-1, with D tentatively TRBD2 (5 bases). The CDR3 is 15 amino acids. V lost 0 bases to trimming and J lost 4 bases, with 10 bases between them. Germline CDR1 LGHNA, CDR2 YSLEER. CDR3 nucleotide sequence: TGCGCCAGCAGCCAAGAGCCCGGACTTTACAATGAGCAGTTCTTC. The encoded protein is CASSQEPGLYNEQFF.